Following are 31 T cell receptor beta chains from one sample sequenced in a study of OX40 agonist ivuxolimab in advanced cancers. The table came from immunoSEQ multiplex PCR; TCRdb's copy has only in-frame clones and leaves some out. The sample shows tens of thousands of clones, 82% of them seen only once. The source was CD4+ or CD8+ T cells sorted from blood, collected in a trial of the OX40 agonist ivuxolimab. The source of these receptors is an adult with an advanced solid tumor such as melanoma, head and neck, liver or kidney cancer.

The rearrangement joins TRBV30 to TRBJ2-1, with unresolved D. V lost 3 bases and J 2 bases, leaving 11 bases between the germline ends. Looked up from germline, CDR1 is GTSNPN and CDR2 is SVGIG (reference sequence). This CDR3 has 14 residues. CDR3 bases: TGTGCCTGGAGCCCTCAGATCACCTACAATGAGCAGTTCTTC. The encoded protein is CAWSPQITYNEQFF. Full variable domain (remainder filled in from reference TRBV30 and TRBJ2-1): SQTIHQWPATLVQPVGSPLSLECTVEGTSNPNLYWYRQAAGRGLQLLFYSVGIGQISSEVPQNLSASRPQDRQFILSSKKLLLSDSGFYLCAWSPQITYNEQFFGPGTRLTVL.

The rearrangement links TRBV21-1 to TRBJ2-3. TRBV21-1 is deemed a pseudogene. CDR3 length equals 14 residues. CDR3 sequence: CATPPGDLTDTQYF. CDR3 sequence (DNA): TGTGCCACGCCTCCCGGGGACCTCACAGATACGCAGTATTTT.

This clone has only a few counts. V is TRBV6-6 and J is TRBJ1-5, with D unclear. V lost 1 base and J lost 1, with 8 bases in between. The length of the CDR3 is 15 residues. CDR1 is MNHNY and CDR2 is SVGAGI in the germline V gene (reference sequence). Written as DNA, the CDR3 is TGTGCCAGCAGTTACTACGTAAGGAGCAATCAGCCCCAGCATTTT. Translating it yields CASSYYVRSNQPQHF.

The count of this clone is one. The chain employs TRBV4-2 and TRBJ1-2, with D possibly TRBD1 on 6 matching bases. The ends were cut back, 4 bases at V and 2 bases at J, with 11 bases in the middle. The CDR3 length is 14 residues. Germline V lookup: CDR1 LGHNA, CDR2 YNFKEQ. The CDR3 DNA sequence: TGTGCCAGCAGCCCTTGGACAGAGAACTATGGCTACACCTTC. This encodes CASSPWTENYGYTF.

The chain carries TRBV2 and TRBJ1-5, with 9 bases lining up with TRBD1. The CDR3 is 16 residues long. V lost 7 bases to trimming and J lost 0 bases; unmatched junction nucleotides: 7. Germline-derived CDR1 and CDR2 are SNHLY and FYNNEI. As DNA, the CDR3 is TGTGCCAGCAAACTGGGACAGGGACTTAGCAATCAGCCCCAGCATTTT. This codes for CASKLGQGLSNQPQHF.

The chain links TRBV19 to TRBJ1-4; no reliable D call. Germline CDR1 and CDR2: LNHDA and SQIVND (reference sequence). V lost 3 bases to trimming and J lost 8 bases, with 13 bases between them. The CDR3 sequence is 14 residues long. In DNA form, the CDR3 reads TGTGCCAGTAGTATTAGTTCGGAGGGAGAAAAACTGTTTTTT. It encodes CASSISSEGEKLFF.

J is TRBJ2-5 and V is TRBV4-1; D is unclear. The ends were cut back, 2 bases at V and 1 base at J, with 17 bases in the middle. The CDR3 has 17 residues. Germline-derived CDR1 and CDR2 are MGHRA and YSYEKL. This chain's CDR3 is CASSQYGSVVGQETQYF. The CDR3 region has the DNA TGCGCCAGCAGCCAATATGGCTCCGTGGTGGGCCAAGAGACCCAGTACTTC.

The rearrangement uses TRBV5-1 and TRBJ2-5; D could derive from TRBD1 or TRBD2 (5 bases each). The V end was cut by 5 bases, the J end by 5 bases, with 16 bases between. CDR1 and CDR2 (germline): SGHRS, YFSETQ. The CDR3 totals 14 residues. CDR3 nucleotide sequence: TGCGCCAGCAGACCTAGACCAGAGGGGGAGACCCAGTACTTC. The encoded protein is CASRPRPEGETQYF.

The chain links TRBV6-1 to TRBJ1-5, with unresolved D. The CDR3 contains 14 residues. V was pared by 3 bases and J by 0 bases, with 6 bases between. CDR1 is MNHNS and CDR2 is SASEGT in the germline V gene. CDR3 sequence reads: CASSDAYSNQPQHF. In DNA, the CDR3 is TGTGCCAGCAGTGACGCCTATAGCAATCAGCCCCAGCATTTT.

About this clone: Other DNA sequences within the sample encode an identical CDR3. The chain carries TRBV6-1 and TRBJ1-4, with D possibly matching TRBD1 (5 bases). V gave up 6 bases and J gave up 4 bases, with 12 bases separating them. The length of the CDR3 is 14 residues. In germline, CDR1 is MNHNS, CDR2 SASEGT. The CDR3 DNA reads as TGTGCCAGCAGGAGGGACGGCGGTAATGAAAAACTGTTTTTT. It translates to CASRRDGGNEKLFF.

The V call is TRBV7-2, the J call TRBJ2-1; TRBD2 is a possible D gene (5 bases). CDR3 size: 16 residues. V was shortened by 1 base and J by 6 bases, with 16 bases between the two germline ends. The germline CDR1 and CDR2 sequences are SGHTA and FQGNSA. The CDR3 DNA is TGTGCCAGCAGCTTAGTAATCTCCTTCGGAGGCAATGAGCAGTTCTTC. It is translated as CASSLVISFGGNEQFF.

CDR3 in DNA: TGTGCCAGCAGTTATTCAGGGGGCTCTATAGCAACTAATGAAAAACTGTTTTTT. This sequence encodes CASSYSGGSIATNEKLFF. The rearrangement links TRBV27 to TRBJ1-4, with 8 bases matching TRBD1. V gave up 4 bases and J gave up 0 bases; unmatched junction bases: 10. Germline V gene data show CDR1 as MNHEY and CDR2 as SMNVEV (reference sequence). There are 18 residues in the CDR3.

This rearrangement joins TRBV10-3 to TRBJ1-4; a weak D match, TRBD1 (5 bases). This CDR3 region has 13 residues. V lost 8 bases and J lost 5, with 12 bases in between. The germline V gene encodes CDR1 ENHRY and CDR2 SYGVKD. In DNA, the CDR3 is TGTGCCATCGCAGTGGGGGGAAATGAAAAACTGTTTTTT. Protein product: CAIAVGGNEKLFF.

This clone was counted a single time. This chain connects TRBV7-3 to TRBJ1-2; the match to TRBD1 covers 7 bases. V was clipped by 5 bases and J by 3 bases; unmatched bases: 6. The CDR3 spans 14 residues. Germline V gene sequence: CDR1 SGHTA, CDR2 FQGTGA. The CDR3 sequence is CASSLGGSDYGYTF. CDR3 bases: TGTGCCAGCAGCCTAGGGGGCTCGGACTATGGCTACACCTTC.

Concerning this clone itself: Other DNA variants within this sample encode the same CDR3. The chain is built from TRBV28 and TRBJ1-2, with TRBD1 as a possible D gene (5 bases). The CDR3 has 11 residues. With 4 bases removed from V and 7 bases from J, the gap between germline ends came to 7 bases. Germline V CDR1 and CDR2: MDHEN, SYDVKM. CDR3 nucleotides: TGTGCCAGCAGTTCCCAGGGTGGCTACACCTTC. It specifies CASSSQGGYTF.

The rearrangement uses TRBV6-5 and TRBJ2-7; possibly TRBD1 for D (5 bases). Trimming removed 6 bases from V and 4 bases from J, with 16 bases in between. This CDR3 contains 14 residues. The germline V gene has CDR1 MNHEY and CDR2 SVGAGI. The CDR3 DNA sequence: TGTGCCAGCAGCCCAGGGTGGGGTAGGTACGAGCAGTACTTC. Translation gives CASSPGWGRYEQYF.

V and J are TRBV12-2 and TRBJ2-6; TRBD2 is the table's D call, not checked against the DNA. TRBV12-2 is flagged as a pseudogene. The CDR3 covers 22 residues. The DNA for the CDR3 is TGTGCAAGTCGCTCCCTGGGGAGGGCGAAGGGAGCCTTGTTCTCTGGGGCCAACGTCCTGACTTTC. This sequence encodes CASRSLGRAKGALFSGANVLTF.

Concerning this clone: Because the CDR3's place on the DNA is in doubt, the DNA is left out and the CDR3 is given as listed by TCRdb. V usage is TRBV28 and J usage is TRBJ1-5; the table names TRBD1, a call not compared with the DNA. Looked up from germline, CDR1 is MDHEN and CDR2 is SYDVKM. The CDR3 totals 15 residues, both ends included. CDR3 in amino acids: CASSFLAGSNQPQHF.

This clone has more than one count but fewer than ten. CDR3 sequence reads: CASSKGTRGSPLHF. The CDR3, as DNA: TGTGCCAGCAGCAAAGGGACGAGAGGGTCACCCCTCCACTTT. The chain combines TRBV9 with TRBJ1-6, with a possible D match to TRBD1 (5 bases). The germline V gene has CDR1 SGDLS and CDR2 YYNGEE. The CDR3 contains 14 residues. Trimming took off 4 bases at V and 10 bases at J, with 15 bases between the two ends. The entire variable domain, with the rest obtained from reference TRBV9 and TRBJ1-6, is as follows: DSGVTQTPKHLITATGQRVTLRCSPRSGDLSVYWYQQSLDQGLQFLIQYYNGEERAKGNILERFSAQQFPDLHSELNLSSLELGDSALYFCASSKGTRGSPLHFGNGTRLTVT.

The chain joins TRBV18 to TRBJ1-5; weak D call: TRBD1 (5 bases). The CDR3 contains 14 residues. Trimming removed 6 bases from V and 6 bases from J, with 15 bases in between. Germline CDR1 KGHSH, CDR2 LQKENI. CDR3 loop: CASSSPGQGQPQHF. The DNA for the CDR3 is TGTGCCAGCTCCTCGCCGGGGCAGGGTCAGCCCCAGCATTTT.

Only one count was recorded for this clone. The chain combines TRBV5-4 with TRBJ2-4; 8 nucleotides align to TRBD2. The CDR3 consists of 15 residues. V gave up 0 bases and J gave up 8 bases; unmatched junction bases: 7. Looked up from germline, CDR1 is SGHNT and CDR2 is YYREEE (reference sequence). The CDR3 region is CASSLGSGEKDIQYF. The CDR3 DNA reads TGTGCCAGCAGCTTGGGTAGCGGGGAAAAGGACATTCAGTACTTC.

This clone appeared a single time. The chain has TRBV6-5 and TRBJ1-6; D call uncertain. This CDR3 region has 13 residues. Trimming shortened V by 6 bases and J by 5 bases, and 8 bases separated the two germline ends. Looked up from germline, CDR1 is MNHEY and CDR2 is SVGAGI. In DNA form, the CDR3 reads TGTGCCAGCAGCCACCTTGATAATTCACCCCTCCACTTT. Its translation: CASSHLDNSPLHF.

The chain couples TRBV14 to TRBJ2-3, with 12 bases matching TRBD2. This CDR3 region has 19 residues. From germline, CDR1 is SGHDN and CDR2 FVKESK. Germline trimming cut 3 bases from V and 4 bases from J; bases unmatched to any gene: 14. The CDR3 DNA sequence: TGTGCCAGCAGCCATCTCACCCCGGCTAGCGGGGGGGGGCCAGATACGCAGTATTTT. It is translated as CASSHLTPASGGGPDTQYF.

This rearrangement joins TRBV7-2 to TRBJ1-5; weak D call: TRBD1 (5 bases). The CDR3 loop spans 15 amino acids. The germline gives CDR1 SGHTA, CDR2 FQGNSA. Trimming stripped 5 bases from V and 1 base from J, with 12 bases between. This chain's CDR3 is CASSSQGVSNQPQHF. For the CDR3, the DNA is TGTGCCAGCAGCAGCCAAGGGGTGAGCAATCAGCCCCAGCATTTT.

The rearrangement uses TRBV5-1 and TRBJ2-1; 8 bases agree with TRBD2. The ends lost 4 bases at V and 4 bases at J; junction bases unmatched: 10. This CDR3 spans 16 amino acids. CDR1 and CDR2 (germline): SGHRS, YFSETQ. CDR3 in DNA: TGCGCCAGCAGCCTCAGGCGGGGGGACATTTACAATGAGCAGTTCTTC. Translation gives CASSLRRGDIYNEQFF.

In this sample, this clone turned up a few times. The chain employs TRBV4-2 and TRBJ1-2; 7 bases fit TRBD1. Trimming cost V 4 bases and J 4 bases; bases outside gene matches: 3. Germline CDR1 reads LGHNA; CDR2 reads YNFKEQ. There are 13 residues in the CDR3. This CDR3 is CASSLDRAYGYTF. In DNA, the CDR3 is TGTGCCAGCAGCCTTGACAGGGCCTATGGCTACACCTTC.

In DNA, the CDR3 is TGCGCCAGCAGCACAGGGACAGGCCCCCTCGAGCAGTACTTC. Translated, it gives CASSTGTGPLEQYF. The chain couples TRBV5-1 to TRBJ2-7; TRBD1 matches 8 bases. CDR3 length: 14 residues. CDR1 and CDR2 (germline): SGHRS, YFSETQ. The V segment lost 4 bases and the J segment 6 bases; nucleotides outside the gene matches: 9.

CDR3 sequence (DNA): TGTGCCAGCAGCCAAGAGAGGGTAGGGGCTCTACTCCACTTT. It translates to CASSQERVGALLHF. The chain carries TRBV14 and TRBJ1-6, with D possibly being TRBD1 (5 bases). This CDR3 is 14 amino acids long. Per germline, CDR1 SGHDN and CDR2 FVKESK. Trimming removed 0 bases from V and 16 bases from J, with 16 bases in between. The complete variable domain, with remaining parts taken from reference TRBV14 and TRBJ1-6, reads EAGVTQFPSHSVIEKGQTVTLRCDPISGHDNLYWYRRVMGKEIKFLLHFVKESKQDESGMPNNRFLAERTGGTYSTLKVQPAELEDSGVYFCASSQERVGALLHFGNGTRLTVT.

The chain couples TRBV7-9 to TRBJ1-5, with D maybe TRBD1 (5 bases). The length of the CDR3 is 14 residues. Trimming removed 5 bases from V and 1 base from J, with 9 bases in between. Germline V gives CDR1 SEHNR, CDR2 FQNEAQ (reference sequence). CDR3 bases: TGTGCCAGCAGCCTCGGGGACAGCAATCAGCCCCAGCATTTT. It translates to CASSLGDSNQPQHF.

The CDR3 protein is CASSVKTPSTTKRYEQYF. CDR3 nucleotides: TGTGCCAGCAGCGTAAAAACTCCATCCACAACGAAGAGATACGAGCAGTACTTC. The chain employs TRBV21-1 and TRBJ2-7. TRBV21-1 is a pseudogene segment. The CDR3 is 18 residues long.

The chain's CDR3 is CASSLRQDYTGELFF. CDR3 sequence (DNA): TGTGCCAGCAGCTTGCGGCAGGACTACACCGGGGAGCTGTTTTTT. The chain couples TRBV5-4 to TRBJ2-2; TRBD2 is a possible D gene (5 bases). CDR1 is SGHNT and CDR2 is YYREEE in the germline V gene (reference sequence). Trimming removed 1 base from V and 3 bases from J, with 10 bases in between. The CDR3 extends over 15 amino acids.